This T cell receptor (beta chain) is from a study of T-cell memory formation after mild COVID-19. In the study overall: TCR clustering was largely donor specific. Broader study findings: Clones that contracted from day 15 to 85 were balanced CD4/CD8, while later expanders leaned CD4+.

TCRdb independently ran MiXCR on the 5' RACE reads; one entry per CDR3 protein. This repertoire shows under 250,000 distinct CDR3 sequences, approximately 10% found once; its top ten account for roughly 3.5%. Comment on this clonotype: Its antigen is as yet unknown.

The source is a young man who had mild COVID-19 (a few samples of this study predate the infection). Cell type and time point are not known. Material for sequencing was PBMCs or a T cell subset sorted from them (not recorded which).

Written as DNA, the CDR3 is TGCGCCAGCAGCCAAGCCCGAACAGGGGGAGGCCGGCCTGAAGCTTTCTTT. Translation: CASSQARTGGGRPEAFF. The chain carries TRBV4-1 and TRBJ1-1, with 8 bases that match TRBD1. Germline V gives CDR1 MGHRA, CDR2 YSYEKL. The trim removed 1 base at V and 6 bases at J, leaving 13 bases unmatched. The CDR3 loop spans 17 amino acids.